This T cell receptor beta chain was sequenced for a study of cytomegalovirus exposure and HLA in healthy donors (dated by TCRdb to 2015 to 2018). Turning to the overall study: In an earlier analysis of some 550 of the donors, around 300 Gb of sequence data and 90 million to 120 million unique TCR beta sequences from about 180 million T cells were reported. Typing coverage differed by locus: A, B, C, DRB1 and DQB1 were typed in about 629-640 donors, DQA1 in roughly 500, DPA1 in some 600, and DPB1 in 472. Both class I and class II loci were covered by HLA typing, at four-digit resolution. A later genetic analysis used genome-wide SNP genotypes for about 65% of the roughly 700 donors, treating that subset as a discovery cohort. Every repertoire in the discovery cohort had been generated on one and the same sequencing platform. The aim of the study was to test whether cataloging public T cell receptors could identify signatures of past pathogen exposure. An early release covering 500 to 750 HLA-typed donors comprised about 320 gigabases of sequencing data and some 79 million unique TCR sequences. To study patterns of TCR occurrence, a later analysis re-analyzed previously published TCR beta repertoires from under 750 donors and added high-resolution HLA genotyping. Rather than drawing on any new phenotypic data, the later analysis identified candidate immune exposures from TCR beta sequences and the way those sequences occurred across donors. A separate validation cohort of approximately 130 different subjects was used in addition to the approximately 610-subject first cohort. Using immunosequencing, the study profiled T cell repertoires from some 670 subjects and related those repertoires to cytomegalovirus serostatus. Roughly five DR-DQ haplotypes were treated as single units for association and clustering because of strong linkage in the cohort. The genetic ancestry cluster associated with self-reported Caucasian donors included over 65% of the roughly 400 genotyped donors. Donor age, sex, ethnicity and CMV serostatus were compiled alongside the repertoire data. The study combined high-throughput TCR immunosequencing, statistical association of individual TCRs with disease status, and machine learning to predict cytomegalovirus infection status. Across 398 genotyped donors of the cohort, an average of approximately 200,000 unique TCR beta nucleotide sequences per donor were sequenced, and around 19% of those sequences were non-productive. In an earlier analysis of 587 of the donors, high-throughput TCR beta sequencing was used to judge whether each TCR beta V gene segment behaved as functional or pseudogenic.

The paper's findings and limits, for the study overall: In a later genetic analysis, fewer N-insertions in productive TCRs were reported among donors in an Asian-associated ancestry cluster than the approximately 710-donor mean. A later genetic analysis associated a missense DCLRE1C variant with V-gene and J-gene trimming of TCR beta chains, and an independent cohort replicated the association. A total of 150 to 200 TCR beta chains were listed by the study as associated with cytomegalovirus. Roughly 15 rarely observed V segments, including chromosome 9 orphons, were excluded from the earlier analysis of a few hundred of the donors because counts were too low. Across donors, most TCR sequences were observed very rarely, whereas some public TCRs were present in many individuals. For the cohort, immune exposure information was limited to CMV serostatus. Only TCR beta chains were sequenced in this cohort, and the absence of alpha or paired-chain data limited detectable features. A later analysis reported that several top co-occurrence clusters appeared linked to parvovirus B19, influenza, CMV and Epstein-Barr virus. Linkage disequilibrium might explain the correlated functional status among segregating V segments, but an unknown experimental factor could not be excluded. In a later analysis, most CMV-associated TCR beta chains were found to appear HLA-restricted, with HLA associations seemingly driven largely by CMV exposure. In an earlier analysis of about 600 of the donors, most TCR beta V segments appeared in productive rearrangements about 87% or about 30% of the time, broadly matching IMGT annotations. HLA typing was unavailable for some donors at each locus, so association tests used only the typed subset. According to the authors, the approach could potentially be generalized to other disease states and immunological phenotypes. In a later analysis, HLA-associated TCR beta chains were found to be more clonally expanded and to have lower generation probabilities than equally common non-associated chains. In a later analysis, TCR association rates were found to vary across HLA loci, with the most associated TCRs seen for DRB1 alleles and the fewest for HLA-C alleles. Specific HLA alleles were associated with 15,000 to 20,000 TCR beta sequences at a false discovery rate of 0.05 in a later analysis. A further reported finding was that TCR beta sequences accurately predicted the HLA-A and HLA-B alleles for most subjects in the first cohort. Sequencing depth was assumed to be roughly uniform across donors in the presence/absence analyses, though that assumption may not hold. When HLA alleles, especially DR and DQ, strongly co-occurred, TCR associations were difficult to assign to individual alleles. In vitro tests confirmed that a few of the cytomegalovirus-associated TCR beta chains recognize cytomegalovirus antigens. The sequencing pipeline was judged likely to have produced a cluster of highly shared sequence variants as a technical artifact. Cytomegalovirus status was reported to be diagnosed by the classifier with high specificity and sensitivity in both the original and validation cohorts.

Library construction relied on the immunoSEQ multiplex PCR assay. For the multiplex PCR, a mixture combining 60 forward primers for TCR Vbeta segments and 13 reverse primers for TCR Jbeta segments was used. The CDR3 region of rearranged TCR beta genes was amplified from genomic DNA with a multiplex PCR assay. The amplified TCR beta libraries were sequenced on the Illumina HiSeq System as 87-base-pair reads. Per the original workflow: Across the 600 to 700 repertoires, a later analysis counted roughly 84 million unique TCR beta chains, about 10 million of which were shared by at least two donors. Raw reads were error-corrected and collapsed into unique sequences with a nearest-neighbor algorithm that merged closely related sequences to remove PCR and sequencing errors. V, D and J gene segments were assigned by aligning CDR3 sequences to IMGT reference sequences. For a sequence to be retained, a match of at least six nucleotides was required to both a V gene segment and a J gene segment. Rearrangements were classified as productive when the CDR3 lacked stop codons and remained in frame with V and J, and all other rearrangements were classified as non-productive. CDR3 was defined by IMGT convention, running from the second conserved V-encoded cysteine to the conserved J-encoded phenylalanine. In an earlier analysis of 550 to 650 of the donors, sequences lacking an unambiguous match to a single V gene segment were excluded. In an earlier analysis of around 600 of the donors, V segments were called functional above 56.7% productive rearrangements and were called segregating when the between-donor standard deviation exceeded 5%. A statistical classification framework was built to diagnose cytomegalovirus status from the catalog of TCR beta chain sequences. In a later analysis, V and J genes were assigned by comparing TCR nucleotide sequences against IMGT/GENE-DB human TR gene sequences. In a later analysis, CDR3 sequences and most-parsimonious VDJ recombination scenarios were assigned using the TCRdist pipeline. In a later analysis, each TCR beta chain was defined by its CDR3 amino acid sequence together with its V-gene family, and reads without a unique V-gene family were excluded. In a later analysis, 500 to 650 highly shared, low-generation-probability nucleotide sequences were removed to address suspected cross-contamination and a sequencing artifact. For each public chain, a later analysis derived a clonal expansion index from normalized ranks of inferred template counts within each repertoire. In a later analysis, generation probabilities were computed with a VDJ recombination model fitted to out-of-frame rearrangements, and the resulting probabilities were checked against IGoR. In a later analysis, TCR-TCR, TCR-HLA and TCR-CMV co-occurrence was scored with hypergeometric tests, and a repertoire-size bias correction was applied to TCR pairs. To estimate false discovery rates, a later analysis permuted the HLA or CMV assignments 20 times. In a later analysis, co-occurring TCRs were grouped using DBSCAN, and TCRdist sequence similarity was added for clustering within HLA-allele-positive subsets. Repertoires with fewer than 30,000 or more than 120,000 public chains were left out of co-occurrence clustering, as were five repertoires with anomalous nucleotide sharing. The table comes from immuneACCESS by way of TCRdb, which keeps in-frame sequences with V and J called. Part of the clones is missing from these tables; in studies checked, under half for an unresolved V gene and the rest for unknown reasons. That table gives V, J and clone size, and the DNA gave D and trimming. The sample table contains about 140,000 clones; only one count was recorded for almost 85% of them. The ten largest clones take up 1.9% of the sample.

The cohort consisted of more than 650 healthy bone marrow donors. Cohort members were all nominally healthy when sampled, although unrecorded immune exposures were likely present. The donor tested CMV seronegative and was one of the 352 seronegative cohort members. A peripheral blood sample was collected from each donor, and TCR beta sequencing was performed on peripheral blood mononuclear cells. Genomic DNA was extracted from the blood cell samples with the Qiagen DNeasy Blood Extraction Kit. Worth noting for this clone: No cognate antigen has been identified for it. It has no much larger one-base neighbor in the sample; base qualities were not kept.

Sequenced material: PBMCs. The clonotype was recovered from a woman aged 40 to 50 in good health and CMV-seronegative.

The CDR3 loop reads CSARSNYGYTF. The DNA sequence is TGCAGTGCTAGGTCGAACTATGGCTACACCTTC. The rearranged chain carries TRBV20-1 and TRBJ1-2, with the D gene not clear enough to name. The CDR3 starts with the cysteine, ends with the phenylalanine, and has 11 residues. Here the CDR3 DNA is all that survives: 33 bases in frame from base 1. Trimming costs V 3 bases and J 2 bases, and their ends lie 4 bases apart. The germline V gene (reference sequence) yields DFQATT for CDR1 and SNEGSKA for CDR2.